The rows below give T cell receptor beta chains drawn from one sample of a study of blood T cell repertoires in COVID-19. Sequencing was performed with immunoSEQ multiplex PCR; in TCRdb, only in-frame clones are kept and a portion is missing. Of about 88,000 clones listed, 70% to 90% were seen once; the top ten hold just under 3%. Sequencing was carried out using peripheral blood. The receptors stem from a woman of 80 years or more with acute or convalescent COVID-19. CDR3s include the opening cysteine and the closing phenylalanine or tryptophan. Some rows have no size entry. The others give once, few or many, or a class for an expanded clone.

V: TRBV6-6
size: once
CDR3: CASSILLTENTEAFF

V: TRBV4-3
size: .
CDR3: CASSQDTGQLLYEQYF

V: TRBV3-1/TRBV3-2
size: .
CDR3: CASSQLGAGADTQYF

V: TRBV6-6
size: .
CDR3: CASSYDTMNTEAFF

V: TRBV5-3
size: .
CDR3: CARSLNSGGPREQFF

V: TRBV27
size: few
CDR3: CASSRGQGNSPLHF

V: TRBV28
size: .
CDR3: CASSSSRGGSKTDTQYF

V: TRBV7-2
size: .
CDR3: CASSSFTTGEVYGYTF

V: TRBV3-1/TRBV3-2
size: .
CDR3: CASSQLAGELFF

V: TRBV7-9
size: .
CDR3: CASRLYQGPADNEQFF

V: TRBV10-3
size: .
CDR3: CAISEKKLEAFF

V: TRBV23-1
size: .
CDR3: CASYSRTSECYEQYF

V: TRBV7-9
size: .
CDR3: CASSSDSYTEAFF

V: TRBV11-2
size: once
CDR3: CASSSWEYGYTF

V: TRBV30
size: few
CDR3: CAWNQVRDTGELFF

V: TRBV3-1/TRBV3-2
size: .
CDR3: CASSLGLAGPYEQYF

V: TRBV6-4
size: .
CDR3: CPSGGNNSGANVLTF

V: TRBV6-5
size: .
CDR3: CASSSPPTGLGEKLFF

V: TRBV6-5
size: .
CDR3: CAVGRAGLNTGELFF

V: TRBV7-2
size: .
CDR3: CASSLRSGTSGRAPYEQYF

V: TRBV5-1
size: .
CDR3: CASSGQPNTEAFF

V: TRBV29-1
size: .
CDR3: CSASKGTSVYEQYF

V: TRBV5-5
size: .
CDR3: CASSPGGPLEQYF

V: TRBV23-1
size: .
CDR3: CASSQCLRDRGLYEQYF

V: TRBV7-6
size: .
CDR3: CASSPGQATYEQYF

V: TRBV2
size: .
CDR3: CASSLGRTNYGYTF

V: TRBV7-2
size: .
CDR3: CASRRGQGMRGYTF

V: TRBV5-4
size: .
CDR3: CASSQGQQETQYF

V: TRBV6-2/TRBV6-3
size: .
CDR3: CASSYAGRTGGETQYF

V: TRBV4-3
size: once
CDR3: CASSQGGRGTDTQYF

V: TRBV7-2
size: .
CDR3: CASSFGTRGSTDTQYF

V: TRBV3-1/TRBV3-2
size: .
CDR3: CASSPATGQNQPQHF

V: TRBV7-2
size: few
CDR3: CASSLGQGSQPQHF

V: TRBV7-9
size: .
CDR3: CASSLSPDRGRAEQFF

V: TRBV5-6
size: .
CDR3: CASSFSGLDQPQHF

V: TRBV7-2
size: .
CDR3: CASSPTGGSYGYTF